The 19 T cell receptor beta chains presented below share a single source sample, sequenced in a study of T cells after yellow fever vaccination (dated by TCRdb to 2018 to 2020). Libraries were constructed by 5' RACE. Sequencing was performed on an Illumina NovaSeq 6000. TCRdb ran its own pipeline on the public reads, namely fastp trimming at Q25 and MiXCR clone calling, and kept in-frame beta chains. Rows merge per CDR3 protein into single entries with the most common DNA and genes. This sample is represented by 150,000 to 200,000 distinct CDR3 sequences; approximately 10% of them were singletons. The ten largest account for about a third of the sample. What this sample's treatment or condition label stands for: live attenuated yellow fever vaccine strain. Sequences were derived from CD8+ T cells sorted from PBMCs, sampled 45 days after the yellow fever booster vaccination. The receptors were gathered from a man aged 18 to 35 who received the YFV17D yellow fever vaccine.

This chain connects TRBV20-1 to TRBJ2-1; 8 nucleotides line up with TRBD2. Germline CDR1 reads DFQATT; CDR2 reads SNEGSKA (reference sequence). J gave up 0 bases and V 6 bases, and 4 bases lay outside the gene matches. CDR3 length equals 14 residues. Here the CDR3 reads CSASGGPSYNEQFF. DNA for the CDR3: TGCAGTGCCAGCGGGGGACCCTCCTACAATGAGCAGTTCTTC.

This clonotype was recorded a few times. The chain employs TRBV6-5 and TRBJ2-1, with a tentative D call TRBD2 (6 bases). The germline CDR1 and CDR2 sequences are MNHEY and SVGAGI. V shed 5 bases and J shed 0 bases, with 11 bases lying between them. The CDR3 covers 15 residues. The DNA for the CDR3 is TGTGCCAGCAGTAGACGGGGAGGCTCCTACAATGAGCAGTTCTTC. Translation: CASSRRGGSYNEQFF.

The chain joins TRBV19 to TRBJ2-1; TRBD2 matches 11 bases. Looked up from germline, CDR1 is LNHDA and CDR2 is SQIVND (reference sequence). Germline trimming cut 10 bases from V and 4 bases from J; bases unmatched to any gene: 6. The CDR3 contains 14 residues. CDR3 sequence reads: CATKTSGEYNEQFF. DNA for the CDR3: TGTGCCACCAAGACTAGCGGGGAGTACAATGAGCAGTTCTTC.

This clonotype was observed a few times. V usage is TRBV4-3 and J usage is TRBJ2-7, with 9 bases matching TRBD1. The CDR3 is 16 amino acids. From germline, CDR1 is LGHNA and CDR2 YSLEER. The V and J ends lost 4 bases and 2 bases, in that order; junction bases with no gene match: 9. CDR3 nucleotide sequence: TGCGCCAGCAGCCCTTCGGGGACAGGGTTCCCCTACGAGCAGTACTTC. Protein: CASSPSGTGFPYEQYF.

This chain links TRBV24-1 with TRBJ2-3; D is ambiguous. V was shortened by 1 base and J by 2 bases, with 6 bases between the two germline ends. The CDR3 extends over 14 amino acids. Germline V gene lookup returns CDR1 KGHDR and CDR2 SFDVKD. CDR3 residues: CATSDFDNTDTQYF. Here the CDR3 DNA reads TGTGCCACCAGTGATTTCGACAACACAGATACGCAGTATTTT.

The chain joins TRBV6-5 to TRBJ2-1; D is possibly TRBD1 (6 bases). V was shortened by 5 bases and J by 6 bases, with 11 bases between the two germline ends. CDR3 size: 13 residues. Germline V gene sequence: CDR1 MNHEY, CDR2 SVGAGI. The DNA of the CDR3 is TGTGCCAGCAGTCGAACAGGGTCCAATGAGCAGTTCTTC. The encoded protein is CASSRTGSNEQFF.

The CDR3 is CAISESGTPEDYTF. The DNA for the CDR3 is TGTGCCATCAGTGAGTCCGGGACGCCCGAGGACTACACCTTC. The V gene is TRBV10-3, the J gene TRBJ1-2, with D possibly TRBD1 on 5 matching bases. Germline V gene data show CDR1 as ENHRY and CDR2 as SYGVKD. The CDR3 is 14 residues long. Trimming left V 0 bases short and J 10 bases short, with 15 bases between.

This clonotype was seen a handful of times. This chain joins TRBV29-1 and TRBJ1-2; D gene ambiguous. Trimming removed 4 bases at V and 7 bases at J, with 19 bases between. The CDR3 loop spans 14 amino acids. The germline gives CDR1 SQVTM, CDR2 ANQGSEA. CDR3 protein: CSVGPVGGRSGYTF. DNA for the CDR3: TGCAGCGTTGGCCCCGTGGGTGGACGGTCTGGCTACACCTTC. The full variable domain, in which reference TRBV29-1 and TRBJ1-2 provide the parts outside the CDR3, is SAVISQKPSRDICQRGTSLTIQCQVDSQVTMMFWYRQQPGQSLTLIATANQGSEATYESGFVIDKFPISRPNLTFSTLTVSNMSPEDSSIYLCSVGPVGGRSGYTFGSGTRLTVV.

The V gene is TRBV19, the J gene TRBJ2-2, with no clear D. V was shortened by 3 bases and J by 3 bases, with 8 bases between the two germline ends. In germline, CDR1 is LNHDA, CDR2 SQIVND (reference sequence). This CDR3 comprises 14 residues. In nucleotides, the CDR3 is TGTGCCAGTAGTATGGTCCAGCACACCGGGGAGCTGTTTTTT. It translates to CASSMVQHTGELFF.

The rearrangement uses TRBV5-1 and TRBJ2-1, with 8 bases fitting TRBD1. Germline V gene data show CDR1 as SGHRS and CDR2 as YFSETQ. This CDR3 has 13 amino acids. V shed 4 bases, J shed 8 bases, and the junction held 5 bases outside the gene matches. CDR3 DNA sequence: TGCGCCAGCAGCGGGACAGGTTTGGATGAGCAGTTCTTC. This translates into CASSGTGLDEQFF.

This clonotype was found a few times. V and J are TRBV19 and TRBJ2-7, with D tentatively TRBD1 (6 bases). This CDR3 has 14 residues. V lost 5 bases and J lost 1, with 12 bases in between. Germline CDR1 reads LNHDA; CDR2 reads SQIVND (reference sequence). Here the CDR3 reads CASSDRQGSYEQYF. CDR3 coding DNA: TGTGCCAGTAGTGATAGGCAGGGGTCCTACGAGCAGTACTTC.

V gene TRBV20-1 combines with J gene TRBJ2-5, with D possibly being TRBD2 (5 bases). CDR3 length: 16 amino acids. From germline, CDR1 is DFQATT and CDR2 SNEGSKA (reference sequence). V was clipped by 0 bases and J by 5 bases, with 19 bases between them. DNA for the CDR3: TGCAGTGCTAGAGACGGGCGGGCTTTAGGTGGCGAGACCCAGTACTTC. Encoded protein: CSARDGRALGGETQYF.

This clonotype has just a few counts. This sequence joins TRBV15 and TRBJ1-1; D may be TRBD1 (5 bases). The CDR3 length is 12 residues. V dropped 0 bases and J dropped 11 bases, with 10 bases sitting between them. Germline lookup yields CDR1 LNHNV and CDR2 YYDKDF (reference sequence). The CDR3 sequence: CATSREGGLAFF. CDR3 bases: TGTGCCACCAGCAGAGAGGGGGGACTCGCTTTCTTT.

This chain connects TRBV5-6 to TRBJ2-7; D not resolved. Trimming shortened V by 2 bases and J by 0 bases, and 12 bases separated the two germline ends. Germline CDR1 reads SGHDT; CDR2 reads YYEEEE. The CDR3 is 15 residues long. CDR3 amino acids: CASSLGRASSYEQYV. The CDR3 DNA is TGTGCCAGCAGCTTAGGCCGGGCTTCCTCCTACGAGCAGTACGTC.

This clonotype was recorded a few times. The chain links TRBV4-2 to TRBJ1-1, with D possibly TRBD1 on 6 matching bases. V was shortened by 3 bases and J by 3 bases, with 17 bases between the two germline ends. Germline loops: CDR1 LGHNA, CDR2 YNFKEQ. The CDR3 runs 16 residues. CDR3 nucleotides: TGTGCCAGCAGCCACTCTCAAGCCAGGGGAGACACTGAAGCTTTCTTT. Protein product: CASSHSQARGDTEAFF.

V is TRBV6-2 or TRBV6-3 and J is TRBJ1-1; no clear D gene. CDR1 is MNHEY, CDR2 SVGEGT, per germline. CDR3 length: 14 residues. The ends were cut back, 7 bases at V and 0 bases at J, with 12 bases in the middle. In DNA, the CDR3 is TGTGCCAGCACTTTAGACGGGTTGAACACTGAAGCTTTCTTT. Protein sequence: CASTLDGLNTEAFF.

This clonotype was counted a few times. The J gene is TRBJ2-6, the V gene TRBV5-5; 9 bases are a match to TRBD1. The CDR3 spans 18 residues. CDR1 and CDR2 from the germline V gene are SGHKS and YYEKEE (reference sequence). The V and J ends lost 2 bases and 0 bases, in that order; junction bases with no gene match: 6. Here the CDR3 reads CASSFRDRDLSGANVLTF. CDR3 DNA: TGTGCCAGCAGCTTCCGGGACAGGGATCTCTCTGGGGCCAACGTCCTGACTTTC. Drawing the rest from reference TRBV5-5 and TRBJ2-6, the complete variable domain is DAGVTQSPTHLIKTRGQQVTLRCSPISGHKSVSWYQQVLGQGPQFIFQYYEKEERGRGNFPDRFSARQFPNYSSELNVNALLLGDSALYLCASSFRDRDLSGANVLTFGAGSRLTVL.

This rearrangement joins TRBV27 to TRBJ2-2; TRBD1 is a possible D gene (5 bases). The CDR3 loop spans 16 amino acids. V lost 3 bases to trimming and J lost 4 bases, with 15 bases between them. Germline V gene sequence: CDR1 MNHEY, CDR2 SMNVEV (reference sequence). CDR3 nucleotide sequence: TGTGCCAGCAGTTTGCAGGGTTCATCGTTCACCGGGGAGCTGTTTTTT. Its protein is CASSLQGSSFTGELFF.

This clonotype was recorded a few times. The chain is built from TRBV27 and TRBJ1-6; a weak D match, TRBD1 (6 bases). Germline CDR1 is MNHEY and CDR2 is SMNVEV (reference sequence). V was clipped by 2 bases and J by 6 bases, with 17 bases between them. This CDR3 has 17 amino acids. CDR3 region: CASSLRAWTAANSPLHF. The CDR3 DNA is TGTGCCAGCAGTTTAAGGGCTTGGACAGCTGCTAATTCACCCCTCCACTTT.